This TCR beta chain was captured in a study of cytomegalovirus exposure and HLA in healthy donors. Whole-study findings and limits: CMV antigen specificity was confirmed in vitro for a few CMV-associated chains. Reports showed the classifier diagnosing cytomegalovirus status with high specificity and sensitivity. In the roughly 120 validation repertoires, a later analysis found that first-cohort TCR clusters tended to co-occur.

The CDR3 covers 13 residues. V lost 0 bases, J lost 4 bases, and 4 bases lay in between. Germline V gives CDR1 LNHNV, CDR2 YYDKDF (reference sequence). In the case of this clone: Its antigen remains unidentified.

Using immunoSEQ multiplex PCR, the repertoire was profiled, and TCRdb retains in-frame clones only, with some absent. The table has 99,000 or so clones, approximately 86% seen once. The sequence was collected from a young woman in good health and CMV-seropositive. This sequence joins TRBV15 and TRBJ2-1; D call uncertain. Source material: PBMCs. The CDR3 sequence: CATSRDSYNEQFF. The CDR3, as DNA: TGTGCCACCAGCAGAGACAGTTACAATGAGCAGTTCTTC.